Listed below are T cell receptor beta chains from one sample, sequenced in a study of T cell changes during pregnancy in multiple sclerosis. The data were produced by immunoSEQ multiplex PCR, yet TCRdb's version contains in-frame clones alone and is incomplete. This sample yields around 70,000 clones, of which about 90% are seen a single time; around 0.86% belongs to the top ten. Sequencing was performed on peripheral blood, taken in the second trimester of pregnancy. These receptors were taken from a female donor with multiple sclerosis, enrolled in a pregnancy study. Both conserved end residues are part of each CDR3. A D gene is named only where the DNA matches it firmly. Not every row has a clone size; where given, it reads once, few, many or a size class.

TRBJ2-7	-	-	TRBV7-2	TGTGCCAGCAGCTTTTGGTCGGAGGTAGGCTACGAGCAGTACTTC	CASSFWSEVGYEQYF
TRBJ2-1	-	TRBD2	TRBV15	TGTGCCACCAGCAGAGTGTTGAGCCTAGCGGGACACAATGAGCAGTTCTTC	CATSRVLSLAGHNEQFF
TRBJ1-4	-	TRBD1	TRBV2	TGTGCCAGCAGCCCGGGACAGATTAACCCAACTAATGAAAAACTGTTTTTT	CASSPGQINPTNEKLFF
TRBJ1-1	-	-	TRBV5-8	TGTGCCAGCAGCTTGCAGGACACTGAAGCTTTCTTT	CASSLQDTEAFF
TRBJ2-5	-	TRBD2	TRBV10-3	TGTGCCATCAGCGTCGGGACTAGCCCGTCCGAGACCCAGTACTTC	CAISVGTSPSETQYF
TRBJ1-2	once	-	TRBV5-6	TGTGCCAGCAGCTTGGCAGAGAGGGTGGACTATGGCTACACCTTC	CASSLAERVDYGYTF
TRBJ1-6	-	-	TRBV6-5	TGTGCCAGCAGTTACTCGACAGACGATTCACCCCTCCACTTT	CASSYSTDDSPLHF
TRBJ1-6	-	-	TRBV5-6	TGTGCCAGCAGCTTGGTGACTTATTCACCCCTCCACTTT	CASSLVTYSPLHF
TRBJ1-2	-	-	TRBV5-6	TGTGCCAGCAGCTTGGTGGCAGGCGTCTTGCTCTATGGCTACACCTTC	CASSLVAGVLLYGYTF
TRBJ1-3	-	-	TRBV30	TGTGCCTGGAGCACCCGACGCGGCGTAGGAAACACCATATATTTT	CAWSTRRGVGNTIYF
TRBJ2-5	-	TRBD2	TRBV7-6	TGTGCCAGCAGCTCTAGCGGGGGGCCAGAGACCCAGTACTTC	CASSSSGGPETQYF
TRBJ1-4	-	-	TRBV4-3	TGCGCCAGCAGCCCAAAGCGTTATGAAAAACTGTTTTTT	CASSPKRYEKLFF
TRBJ2-1	-	-	TRBV19	TGTGCCAGTAGTATAGGTCGTCTCGGTGAGCAGTTCTTC	CASSIGRLGEQFF
TRBJ1-2	-	-	TRBV12-5	TGTGCTAGTGGTTCCTCCGCAGGGGAGTACTATGGCTACACCTTC	CASGSSAGEYYGYTF
TRBJ2-3	-	-	TRBV29-1	TGCAGCGCAAACAGGGCAGATACGCAGTATTTT	CSANRADTQYF
TRBJ2-5	-	TRBD1	TRBV9	TGTGCCAGCAGCGAGGGGTTCAGGGGGAGAAAGACCCAGTACTTC	CASSEGFRGRKTQYF
TRBJ2-1	-	-	TRBV5-1	TGCGCCAGCAGCTTGAATCTCAGGGGGTCGGGGGATGAGCAGTTCTTC	CASSLNLRGSGDEQFF
TRBJ1-1	few	TRBD1	TRBV7-8	TGTGCCAGCAGCCGAGACAGGGACACTGAAGCTTTCTTT	CASSRDRDTEAFF
TRBJ2-3	-	TRBD2	TRBV5-6	TGTGCCAGCAGCTTGGAAGCGGGGGGACGAGTAATGACAGATACGCAGTATTTT	CASSLEAGGRVMTDTQYF
TRBJ2-3	-	-	TRBV19	TGTGCCAGTAGTATAGATCTATGGGATACGCAGTATTTT	CASSIDLWDTQYF
TRBJ2-7	-	TRBD1	TRBV19	TGTGCCAGTAGTGTCACAGGGGCGGTCGAGCAGTACTTC	CASSVTGAVEQYF
TRBJ2-3	-	TRBD2	TRBV11-2	TGTGCCAGCAGCCGAAGCACTAGCGGGGGGGAGCAGTATTTT	CASSRSTSGGEQYF
TRBJ2-3	-	TRBD2	TRBV2	TGTGCCAGCAGTGGGTCTAGCGGGGGGGCACGAACAGATACGCAGTATTTT	CASSGSSGGARTDTQYF
TRBJ2-3	-	-	TRBV18	TGTGCCAGCTCACCAATATCAGATACGCAGTATTTT	CASSPISDTQYF
TRBJ1-1	-	TRBD1	TRBV2	TGTGCCAGCAGTGAAGCGGGCAGGGGGGCCACTGAAGCTTTCTTT	CASSEAGRGATEAFF
TRBJ2-2	-	TRBD1	TRBV11-2	TGTGCCAGCAGCCCGACAGGGCCGTACGGGGAGCTGTTTTTT	CASSPTGPYGELFF
TRBJ2-2	-	-	TRBV7-2	TGTGCCGGTGGCAGGGGCGAGGTCGGGGAGCTGTTTTTT	CAGGRGEVGELFF
TRBJ1-6	-	-	TRBV7-2	TGTGCCAGCAGCTTAGGCAGGGCGACCTATTCACCCCTCCACTTT	CASSLGRATYSPLHF
TRBJ1-4	once	-	TRBV2	TGTGCCAGCAGCGCCTCGTGGGCGGGAACGACAGAAAAACTGTTTTTT	CASSASWAGTTEKLFF
TRBJ2-1	-	-	TRBV7-9	TGTGCCAGCAGCCTTCTCCATCCCTCAGACAATGAGCAGTTCTTC	CASSLLHPSDNEQFF
TRBJ1-1	few	-	TRBV19	TGTGCCAGTAGTCTAACAGGAAACACTGAAGCTTTCTTT	CASSLTGNTEAFF
TRBJ2-3	-	TRBD2	TRBV19	TGTGCCAGTAGTACCCCCACCGGGACTAGGGCGCAGTATTTT	CASSTPTGTRAQYF
TRBJ2-5	once	TRBD2	TRBV7-7	TGTGCCAGCAGCTTAGATAGCGGGGGGGCAGCGACCCAGTACTTC	CASSLDSGGAATQYF
TRBJ2-5	-	-	TRBV7-2	TGTGCCAGCAGCTTGGGGGGACCGACCCAAGAGACCCAGTACTTC	CASSLGGPTQETQYF
TRBJ2-3	-	-	TRBV5-6	TGTGCCAGCAGCTTGGACTTTACAGATACGCAGTATTTT	CASSLDFTDTQYF
TRBJ2-6	-	TRBD1	TRBV19	TGTGCCAGTATGAGACAGGGGGCTGGGGCCAACGTCCTGACTTTC	CASMRQGAGANVLTF
TRBJ2-1	-	-	TRBV10-3	TGTGCCTCGGGGGAGGGGGGGCCGTACAATGAGCAGTTCTTC	CASGEGGPYNEQFF
TRBJ2-7	-	TRBD2	TRBV7-2	TGTGCCAGCAGCTTTATTCGGGGGGGCGGGTACGAGCAGTACTTC	CASSFIRGGGYEQYF
TRBJ1-2	once	-	TRBV5-5	TGTGCCAGCAGCTTAGGGAGGGAGTCAGAGGTCAACTATGGCTACACCTTC	CASSLGRESEVNYGYTF
TRBJ2-7	-	TRBD2	TRBV13	TGTGCCAGCAGCTTCCTTAGCGGGGGGTTGTCCTACGAGCAGTACTTC	CASSFLSGGLSYEQYF
TRBJ2-3	-	TRBD1	TRBV19	TGTGCCAGTAGTATGGGACAGGGTCCGGATACGCAGTATTTT	CASSMGQGPDTQYF
TRBJ2-3	once	-	TRBV7-9	TGTGCCAGCAGCCCAGGGGTCAGAGATACGCAGTATTTT	CASSPGVRDTQYF
TRBJ2-1	-	-	TRBV7-2	TGTGCCAGCAGCTTTGCGGTCGACAATGAGCAGTTCTTC	CASSFAVDNEQFF